This TCR beta chain was retrieved from a study of identical twins. Study observations and caveats: High-abundance cord blood beta clonotypes had fewer insertions; memory repertoires showed none. Beta out-of-frame twin sharing showed a weaker excess. Twins shared out-of-frame alpha sequences with excess low generation probability.

With V trimmed by 5 bases and J by 4 bases, 7 bases remained unmatched. This CDR3 is built from 15 residues. Germline V gives CDR1 MNHNS, CDR2 SASEGT. Note on this clonotype: Its matching antigen is unknown.

Template switching, a step in the protocol, added a universal primer site, and cDNA carried unique molecular identifiers. Each CDR3 protein gets one entry after TCRdb re-called the 5' RACE reads with MiXCR. The sample shows more than 400,000 distinct CDR3 sequences, approximately 14% of them seen only once. The sample was also reused in another study, on yellow fever vaccine responses in identical twins.

The specimen was CD4+ T cells sorted from blood. The chain carries TRBV6-1 and TRBJ2-1; 8 bases agree with TRBD2. The receptor comes from a woman in her late teens or twenties in good health. CDR3 sequence (DNA): TGTGCCAGCAGTCGAAGGGGACTAGGGTACAATGAGCAGTTCTTC. This sequence encodes CASSRRGLGYNEQFF.